This is a list of T cell receptor beta chains from one sample in a study of cytomegalovirus exposure and HLA in healthy donors. Assay: immunoSEQ multiplex PCR; the TCRdb copy retains only in-frame clones and omits some. Here the sample spans approximately 190,000 clones, 9.5% to 15% being singletons. Sequencing was carried out using PBMCs. The source is a man between 45 and 60 years old in good health and CMV-seropositive. CDR3s include the opening cysteine and the closing phenylalanine or tryptophan. D genes are given only for firm matches. Not all rows give a size; the values are once, few, many and, for expanded clones, a class.

j_gene: TRBJ2-1
len: 16
abundance: few
v_gene: TRBV28
d_gene: TRBD1
CDR3nt: TGTGCCAGCAGTTTAGGGATCGGGACAGGGGACAATGAGCAGTTCTTC
CDR3aa: CASSLGIGTGDNEQFF

j_gene: TRBJ1-1
len: 14
abundance: few
v_gene: TRBV6-1
d_gene: TRBD1
CDR3nt: TGTGCCAGCAGGGCGACAGGGACGGACACTGAAGCTTTCTTT
CDR3aa: CASRATGTDTEAFF

j_gene: TRBJ1-5
len: 14
abundance: few
v_gene: TRBV6-5
d_gene: TRBD1
CDR3nt: TGTGCCAGCAGGGGGGGACAGAACAATCAGCCCCAGCATTTT
CDR3aa: CASRGGQNNQPQHF

j_gene: TRBJ1-2
len: 13
abundance: -
v_gene: TRBV7-2
d_gene: -
CDR3nt: TGTGCCAGCAGCTTACCCCCTTCACGGGGCTACACCTTC
CDR3aa: CASSLPPSRGYTF

j_gene: TRBJ1-2
len: 14
abundance: few
v_gene: TRBV5-5
d_gene: TRBD1
CDR3nt: TGTGCCAGCAGCTCAACAGGGGGCGACTATGGCTACACCTTC
CDR3aa: CASSSTGGDYGYTF

j_gene: TRBJ2-1
len: 15
abundance: -
v_gene: TRBV9
d_gene: -
CDR3nt: TGTGCCAGCAGCCTGGGAACGGAGGCCTACAATGAGCAGTTCTTC
CDR3aa: CASSLGTEAYNEQFF

j_gene: TRBJ2-2
len: 15
abundance: few
v_gene: TRBV5-1
d_gene: -
CDR3nt: TGCGCCAGCAGCCCGGGACACGCGAACACCGGGGAGCTGTTTTTT
CDR3aa: CASSPGHANTGELFF

j_gene: TRBJ1-2
len: 20
abundance: -
v_gene: TRBV10-3
d_gene: TRBD1
CDR3nt: TGTGCCATCAGTGACCCGATAATAAACAACAGGGGTAGTACGAACTATGGCTACACCTTC
CDR3aa: CAISDPIINNRGSTNYGYTF

j_gene: TRBJ1-5
len: 16
abundance: few
v_gene: TRBV5-4
d_gene: TRBD1
CDR3nt: TGTGCCAGCAGCGACGGGGACAGGGGGCGAGATCAGCCCCAGCATTTT
CDR3aa: CASSDGDRGRDQPQHF

j_gene: TRBJ1-1
len: 13
abundance: few
v_gene: TRBV2
d_gene: -
CDR3nt: TGTGCCAGCAGTGAGTCAGGGAACACTGAAGCTTTCTTT
CDR3aa: CASSESGNTEAFF

j_gene: TRBJ1-1
len: 15
abundance: few
v_gene: TRBV6-1
d_gene: -
CDR3nt: TGTGCCAGCAGGCATAACAGGGTTGGGGACACTGAAGCTTTCTTT
CDR3aa: CASRHNRVGDTEAFF

j_gene: TRBJ2-7
len: 14
abundance: -
v_gene: TRBV29-1
d_gene: -
CDR3nt: TGCAGCGTTTCCGAGGGCCTCAGCTCCTACGAGCAGTACTTC
CDR3aa: CSVSEGLSSYEQYF

j_gene: TRBJ2-2
len: 15
abundance: -
v_gene: TRBV6-5
d_gene: -
CDR3nt: TGTGCCAGCACCCCATACGGGTATGACACCGGGGAGCTGTTTTTT
CDR3aa: CASTPYGYDTGELFF

j_gene: TRBJ2-5
len: 14
abundance: -
v_gene: TRBV28
d_gene: -
CDR3nt: TGTGCCAGCAGTTATCAGACAGTGCAAGAGACCCAGTACTTC
CDR3aa: CASSYQTVQETQYF

j_gene: TRBJ1-4
len: 18
abundance: few
v_gene: TRBV18
d_gene: TRBD1
CDR3nt: TGTGCCAGCTCACCCCTGGACAGGGGGGCGTACGGATCTGAAAAACTGTTTTTT
CDR3aa: CASSPLDRGAYGSEKLFF

j_gene: TRBJ1-1
len: 15
abundance: -
v_gene: TRBV27
d_gene: TRBD1
CDR3nt: TGTGCCAGCAGTTCACAGGGGGCGCGGAGCACTGAAGCTTTCTTT
CDR3aa: CASSSQGARSTEAFF

j_gene: TRBJ1-6
len: 17
abundance: -
v_gene: TRBV5-4
d_gene: -
CDR3nt: TGTGCCAGCAGCTTGGACAGCACTAGCTCCTATAATTCACCCCTCCACTTT
CDR3aa: CASSLDSTSSYNSPLHF

j_gene: TRBJ2-6
len: 18
abundance: once
v_gene: TRBV28
d_gene: TRBD1
CDR3nt: TGTGCCAGCAGTTTATTCCGACAGGGGAGGACAGGGGCCAACGTCCTGACTTTC
CDR3aa: CASSLFRQGRTGANVLTF

j_gene: TRBJ1-6
len: 14
abundance: few
v_gene: TRBV15
d_gene: TRBD1
CDR3nt: TGTGCCACCAGCAGAGGGTCAGGGGGTTCACCCCTCCACTTT
CDR3aa: CATSRGSGGSPLHF

j_gene: TRBJ1-5
len: 14
abundance: few
v_gene: TRBV2
d_gene: -
CDR3nt: TGTGCCAGCACATCCCTAGATGGCAATCAGCCCCAGCATTTT
CDR3aa: CASTSLDGNQPQHF

j_gene: TRBJ2-7
len: 14
abundance: -
v_gene: TRBV9
d_gene: -
CDR3nt: TGTGCCAGCAGCCAGGGGTCAGTCTCCTACGAGCAGTACTTC
CDR3aa: CASSQGSVSYEQYF

j_gene: TRBJ1-1
len: 13
abundance: -
v_gene: TRBV7-2
d_gene: -
CDR3nt: TGTGCCAGCAGCTTAGAGGAGGGGACTGAAGCTTTCTTT
CDR3aa: CASSLEEGTEAFF

j_gene: TRBJ1-3
len: 15
abundance: -
v_gene: TRBV4-3
d_gene: -
CDR3nt: TGCGCCAGCAGCCGCGGGGGAGGTTCTGGAAACACCATATATTTT
CDR3aa: CASSRGGGSGNTIYF

j_gene: TRBJ1-2
len: 14
abundance: -
v_gene: TRBV7-9
d_gene: TRBD1
CDR3nt: TGTGCCAGCAGCCCCGGGACAGGGCGGGATAAACCGTTTTTC
CDR3aa: CASSPGTGRDKPFF

j_gene: TRBJ2-3
len: 20
abundance: -
v_gene: TRBV14
d_gene: TRBD1
CDR3nt: TGTGCCAGCAGCCAAGAGCGGACAGGGGGGCCCCTAATTAGCACAGATACGCAGTATTTT
CDR3aa: CASSQERTGGPLISTDTQYF

j_gene: TRBJ1-1
len: 11
abundance: few
v_gene: TRBV25-1
d_gene: TRBD1
CDR3nt: TGTGCCAGCTGGCGACAGGGAGAAGCTTTCTTT
CDR3aa: CASWRQGEAFF